Presented here are 20 T cell receptor beta chains from one specimen sequenced in a study of T-cell reconstitution after alpha-beta-depleted transplantation in children. Using unique molecular identifiers, the investigators prepared the TCRbeta library. TCRdb used MiXCR to reprocess the PCR reads, holding one entry per CDR3 protein. The sample lists 450,000 to 600,000 distinct CDR3 sequences, roughly 13% occurring once. Material: PBMCs, mostly from graft donor cells, obtained 360 days after TCRalphabeta/CD19-depleted stem cell transplant. The source is a male patient younger than 18 who had a stem cell transplant for acute myeloid leukemia, so the T cells may come from the graft donor.

The genes are TRBV5-1 and TRBJ2-5, with D perhaps matching TRBD2 (6 bases). CDR1 is SGHRS and CDR2 is YFSETQ in the germline V gene. V gave up 0 bases and J gave up 4 bases, with 13 bases separating them. This CDR3 spans 15 amino acids. The CDR3 loop reads CASSLGPGLGETQYF. DNA for the CDR3: TGCGCCAGCAGCTTGGGTCCGGGACTCGGAGAGACCCAGTACTTC.

The V gene is TRBV20-1, the J gene TRBJ2-3; D tentatively reads TRBD1 or TRBD2 (5 bases each). There are 13 residues in the CDR3. The germline V gene has CDR1 DFQATT and CDR2 SNEGSKA (reference sequence). Trimming removed 4 bases from V and 6 bases from J, with 14 bases in between. DNA of the CDR3: TGCAGTGCTATCCGGGACCCCCGGGATACGCAGTATTTT. Residues: CSAIRDPRDTQYF.

The sample holds a few counts of this clonotype. The rearrangement uses TRBV29-1 and TRBJ1-1; 7 nucleotides match TRBD1. The ends lost 4 bases at V and 0 bases at J; junction bases unmatched: 8. The CDR3 length is 15 residues. Germline assignment: CDR1 SQVTM and CDR2 ANQGSEA. The CDR3 DNA is TGCAGCGTTGGGCGTGGGGGGACAGTGAACACTGAAGCTTTCTTT. It translates to CSVGRGGTVNTEAFF.

With respect to this clonotype: A junction end diverges from the germline sequence, so it may reflect a read error. This rearrangement joins TRBV20-1 to TRBJ1-5, with TRBD1 identical over 8 bases. The CDR3 loop spans 18 amino acids. The V gene's germline CDR1 is DFQATT and CDR2 SNEGSKA (reference sequence). The CDR3 nucleotides read TGCTGTGCTAGACCCAACTTTGACAGGGGAAGCAGCAATCAGCCCCAGCATTTT. Amino acids: CCARPNFDRGSSNQPQHF.

The chain combines TRBV28 with TRBJ1-4; 9 bases are a match to TRBD1. CDR3 length: 16 amino acids. Trimming cost V 6 bases and J 5 bases; bases outside gene matches: 10. The germline V gene has CDR1 MDHEN and CDR2 SYDVKM. In DNA form, the CDR3 reads TGTGCCAGCAGCCCTCTTAGGACAGGGGAGAATGAAAAACTGTTTTTT. Its protein is CASSPLRTGENEKLFF.

The chain uses TRBV10-3 and TRBJ2-2; 8 bases line up with TRBD2. Trimming at V came to 5 bases and at J to 0 bases, leaving 2 bases not matched to a gene. CDR1 and CDR2 (germline): ENHRY, SYGVKD. This CDR3 spans 15 amino acids. In DNA form, the CDR3 reads TGTGCCATCAGTCAAGCGGGAGCGAACACCGGGGAGCTGTTTTTT. As protein: CAISQAGANTGELFF.

In this sample, this clonotype turned up many times. The chain has TRBV9 and TRBJ2-1; D possibly matches TRBD1 or TRBD2 (5 bases each). The CDR3 sequence is 11 residues long. CDR1 is SGDLS and CDR2 is YYNGEE in the germline V gene. Between the trimmed V and J ends, which lost 4 bases and 12 bases, there was a span of 11 bases. CDR3 nucleotides: TGTGCCAGCAGCCTCGGGGACCGGCAGTTCTTC. Translated: CASSLGDRQFF.

This clonotype appeared many times. V usage is TRBV6-5 and J usage is TRBJ2-7; 11 nucleotides match TRBD2. Trimming at V came to 2 bases and at J to 5 bases, leaving 5 bases not matched to a gene. The CDR3 length is 15 residues. In germline, CDR1 is MNHEY, CDR2 SVGAGI. The CDR3 is CASSYVGTSGDEQYF. The CDR3 nucleotides read TGTGCCAGCAGTTACGTGGGGACTAGCGGCGACGAGCAGTACTTC.

This clonotype was found a few times. One junction end does not reproduce the germline sequence, and a read error may be involved. The V call is TRBV12-3 or TRBV12-4, the J call TRBJ2-7; tentative D call: TRBD1 (6 bases). This CDR3 comprises 19 residues. The CDR3, as DNA: TGTGCCAGCTGTTTTAGAGGGTGGGGGACATATACCGACTTATACGAGCAGTACTTC. Protein product: CASCFRGWGTYTDLYEQYF.

This clonotype was seen ten or more times. V is TRBV9 and J is TRBJ2-1; the D call may be TRBD1 or TRBD2 (5 bases each). The CDR3 extends over 15 amino acids. V lost 4 bases to trimming and J lost 4 bases, with 15 bases between them. The V gene's germline CDR1 is SGDLS and CDR2 YYNGEE. CDR3 sequence reads: CASSPPGTDYNEQFF. The CDR3 region has the DNA TGTGCCAGCAGCCCCCCGGGGACGGATTACAATGAGCAGTTCTTC.

This clonotype came up many times. This chain joins TRBV5-1 and TRBJ1-1; D uncertain. With 3 bases removed from V and 2 bases from J, the gap between germline ends came to 8 bases. This CDR3 region has 13 residues. From germline, CDR1 is SGHRS and CDR2 YFSETQ. DNA of the CDR3: TGCGCCAGCAGCTCTACCCCTAACACTGAAGCTTTCTTT. Translated: CASSSTPNTEAFF.

The chain has TRBV7-9 and TRBJ2-1; D is possibly TRBD1 or TRBD2 (5 bases each). The V end was cut by 2 bases, the J end by 10 bases, with 15 bases between. Germline-derived CDR1 and CDR2 are SEHNR and FQNEAQ (reference sequence). The CDR3 contains 14 residues. CDR3 in amino acids: CASSLPPGPREQFF. The CDR3 DNA is TGTGCCAGCAGCTTACCCCCGGGACCTCGGGAGCAGTTCTTC.

This clonotype was observed a few times. The V and J genes are TRBV6-1 and TRBJ2-2; D is perhaps TRBD2 (6 bases). CDR1 is MNHNS, CDR2 SASEGT, per germline. This CDR3 is built from 15 residues. Trimming took off 8 bases at V and 5 bases at J, with 18 bases between the two ends. The CDR3 DNA follows: TGTGCCAGCCCCTGGGGGGAAGTCGAGACCGGGGAGCTGTTTTTT. It specifies CASPWGEVETGELFF.

This clonotype was seen repeatedly, ten times or more. V gene TRBV28 combines with J gene TRBJ2-5; maybe TRBD2 (5 bases). This CDR3 comprises 15 residues. Trimming cost V 2 bases and J 5 bases, with 15 bases left between them. The germline gives CDR1 MDHEN, CDR2 SYDVKM. CDR3 in DNA: TGTGCCAGCAGTTTAGCCTTGGCCGGCGGGGAGACCCAGTACTTC. As protein: CASSLALAGGETQYF.

This clonotype was counted ten times or more. The chain recombines TRBV12-3 or TRBV12-4 with TRBJ2-1, with D unresolved. The CDR3 spans 12 residues. V shed 0 bases and J shed 13 bases, with 10 bases lying between them. This CDR3 is CASSLAVVNQFF. The CDR3 nucleotides are TGTGCCAGCAGTTTAGCGGTAGTCAACCAGTTCTTC.

This clonotype was found many times. This sequence joins TRBV20-1 and TRBJ2-7; TRBD2 matches 8 bases. Germline V gene sequence: CDR1 DFQATT, CDR2 SNEGSKA (reference sequence). With V trimmed by 2 bases and J by 4 bases, 10 bases remained unmatched. This CDR3 has 15 amino acids. The CDR3 sequence is CSARRFERETYEQYF. The CDR3 DNA reads TGCAGTGCTAGAAGATTCGAGCGGGAGACGTACGAGCAGTACTTC.

The chain carries TRBV16 and TRBJ2-7, with no clear D. V lost 4 bases and J 7 bases, leaving 11 bases between the germline ends. The CDR3 runs to 12 residues. Germline CDR1 KGHSY, CDR2 FQNENV. CDR3 DNA sequence: TGTGCCAGCAGCCCAATAGATGGTGAGCAGTACTTC. Residues: CASSPIDGEQYF.

This clonotype was seen only a few times. The rearrangement links TRBV27 to TRBJ2-5; 9 nucleotides match TRBD2. CDR3 length: 15 residues. Germline-derived CDR1 and CDR2 are MNHEY and SMNVEV (reference sequence). J lost 4 bases, V lost 2 bases, and 5 bases had no gene match. The CDR3 DNA reads TGTGCCAGCAGTTTAGCGGGAGGGCCTTTAGAGACCCAGTACTTC. Its protein is CASSLAGGPLETQYF.

The V gene is TRBV9, the J gene TRBJ2-7, with D unclear. Germline V gene data show CDR1 as SGDLS and CDR2 as YYNGEE. This CDR3 has 13 residues. V lost 3 bases and J 3 bases, leaving 10 bases between the germline ends. Here the CDR3 reads CASSGGSLYEQYF. CDR3 nucleotide sequence: TGTGCCAGCAGCGGTGGATCCCTCTACGAGCAGTACTTC.

This clonotype was counted ten times or more. The CDR3 loop reads CASSFDLGSYEQYF. CDR3 nucleotides: TGTGCCAGCTCGTTTGACCTAGGTAGCTACGAGCAGTACTTC. The chain is built from TRBV12-3 or TRBV12-4 and TRBJ2-7, with D hard to call. CDR3 length equals 14 residues. V dropped 8 bases and J dropped 3 bases, with 17 bases sitting between them.